The 29 T cell receptor beta chains below all came from one sample that was sequenced in a study of human T cells and chemical hapten exposure. Using its own MiXCR run on the RACE reads, TCRdb lists one record per CDR3 protein. The sample comprises some 400,000 distinct CDR3 sequences, approximately 5.1% of which are singletons, and just over 2.5% rests with the top ten. Noted time point: pre-sensitization, week 0. Treatment denoted: therapeutic diphenylcyclopropenone sensitization with weekly scalp DPC. This material consisted of whole blood, taken in connection with sensitization to the hapten diphenylcyclopropenone (DPC). The receptors shown here come from a woman between 50 and 59 years old with alopecia areata. Some clones in this sample may be carry-over from other donors' samples.

This clonotype was detected a few times. The V gene is TRBV20-1, the J gene TRBJ2-1, with 8 nucleotides matching TRBD2. This CDR3 is built from 15 residues. Per the germline V gene, CDR1 is DFQATT and CDR2 is SNEGSKA (reference sequence). J lost 8 bases, V lost 2 bases, and 11 bases had no gene match. As DNA, the CDR3 is TGCAGTGCTAGATCGCCCAGCGGGAGAGGCGATGAGCAGTTCTTC. Its translation: CSARSPSGRGDEQFF.

The rearrangement links TRBV3-1 to TRBJ2-7; no firm D call. Trimming cost V 4 bases and J 2 bases, with 12 bases left between them. Germline loops: CDR1 LGHDT, CDR2 YNNKEL (reference sequence). The length of the CDR3 is 14 residues. Written as DNA, the CDR3 is TGTGCCAGCAGCCCACCCTCTACCGCCTACGAGCAGTACTTC. Its protein is CASSPPSTAYEQYF.

Many counts were recorded for this clonotype. The chain combines TRBV28 with TRBJ2-3; TRBD2 aligns across 8 bases. This CDR3 is 15 amino acids long. Germline V gives CDR1 MDHEN, CDR2 SYDVKM. After removal of 3 bases from V and 6 bases from J, the junction contained 8 bases not matched to a gene. The CDR3 bases are TGTGCCAGCAGTTTCCAGAGCGGGAGTACGGATACGCAGTATTTT. Translated, it gives CASSFQSGSTDTQYF.

The CDR3 loop is CASSYSSETQYF. The CDR3 nucleotides are TGTGCCAGCAGTTACTCCAGCGAGACCCAGTACTTC. This chain joins TRBV6-5 and TRBJ2-5; D remains unclear. Looked up from germline, CDR1 is MNHEY and CDR2 is SVGAGI. V was cut by 0 bases and J by 5 bases, with 4 bases left in between. The CDR3 has 12 amino acids.

The table lists this clonotype with many counts. This chain's CDR3 is CASSLLRGAWRETQYF. In DNA, the CDR3 is TGTGCCAGCAGCCTTCTCCGAGGGGCCTGGCGAGAGACCCAGTACTTC. The chain links TRBV21-1 to TRBJ2-5; the table gives TRBD2 as D, unverified against the DNA. TRBV21-1 is a listed pseudogene. There are 16 residues in the CDR3.

This clonotype came up many times. The chain carries TRBV20-1 and TRBJ2-2, with D possibly matching TRBD2 (5 bases). Germline-derived CDR1 and CDR2 are DFQATT and SNEGSKA (reference sequence). The CDR3 extends over 14 amino acids. V gave up 3 bases and J gave up 4 bases, with 12 bases separating them. The CDR3 nucleotides read TGCAGTGCTAGGGACTGGTCCCTCACCGGGGAGCTGTTTTTT. It codes for CSARDWSLTGELFF.

Many counts were recorded for this clonotype. The chain employs TRBV4-1 and TRBJ2-6, with 8 bases matching TRBD1. V lost 5 bases to trimming and J lost 4 bases; unmatched junction nucleotides: 13. Germline CDR1 reads MGHRA; CDR2 reads YSYEKL. The CDR3 is made up of 18 amino acids. The DNA for the CDR3 is TGCGCCAGCAGCTCGCGGGGACAGGACTTCTTAGGGGCCAACGTCCTGACTTTC. Translation gives CASSSRGQDFLGANVLTF.

The rearrangement uses TRBV4-2 and TRBJ2-3; TRBD1 matches at 7 bases. The junction had 6 bases not matched to a gene; V was cut back by 0 bases and J by 6 bases. Germline CDR1 reads LGHNA; CDR2 reads YNFKEQ. This CDR3 is built from 15 residues. CDR3 in amino acids: CASSQEITGADTQYF. DNA of the CDR3: TGTGCCAGCAGCCAAGAAATAACAGGGGCCGATACGCAGTATTTT.

This clonotype was detected many times. V gene TRBV19 combines with J gene TRBJ1-2, with TRBD1 as a possible D gene (5 bases). Germline loops: CDR1 LNHDA, CDR2 SQIVND (reference sequence). V lost 3 bases to trimming and J lost 8 bases, with 7 bases between them. The CDR3 is 11 amino acids. CDR3 amino acids: CASSIGDGYTF. CDR3 in DNA: TGTGCCAGTAGTATCGGGGACGGCTACACCTTC.

The chain couples TRBV7-2 to TRBJ1-1; no reliable D call. Germline loops: CDR1 SGHTA, CDR2 FQGNSA. The CDR3 has 15 amino acids. The V end was cut by 3 bases, the J end by 2 bases, with 13 bases between. The CDR3 region is CASSLKSGINTEAFF. Here the CDR3 DNA reads TGTGCCAGCAGCTTGAAATCCGGGATAAACACTGAAGCTTTCTTT.

This clonotype has at least ten counts. The V gene is TRBV5-6, the J gene TRBJ2-6; D possibly corresponds to TRBD1 (5 bases). Trimming stripped 1 base from V and 1 base from J, with 12 bases between. The CDR3 extends over 17 amino acids. CDR1 is SGHDT, CDR2 YYEEEE, per germline. The CDR3 DNA is TGTGCCAGCAGCTTGAAGGGGTTGGGATCTGGGGCCAACGTCCTGACTTTC. Translated: CASSLKGLGSGANVLTF. The full variable domain, with the rest looked up from reference TRBV5-6 and TRBJ2-6, is DAGVTQSPTHLIKTRGQQVTLRCSPKSGHDTVSWYQQALGQGPQFIFQYYEEEERQRGNFPDRFSGHQFPNYSSELNVNALLLGDSALYLCASSLKGLGSGANVLTFGAGSRLTVL.

Many counts were recorded for this clonotype. The chain recombines TRBV7-6 with TRBJ2-2; 8 positions agree with TRBD1. V lost 5 bases to trimming and J lost 4 bases; unmatched junction nucleotides: 6. Germline CDR1 and CDR2: SGHVS and FNYEAQ. This CDR3 comprises 15 residues. CDR3: CASSPWTGRTGELFF. CDR3 DNA: TGTGCCAGCAGCCCATGGACAGGGCGCACCGGGGAGCTGTTTTTT.

This clonotype was detected only a few times. The V and J genes are TRBV7-2 and TRBJ2-1; 7 nucleotides align to TRBD2. Per the germline V gene, CDR1 is SGHTA and CDR2 is FQGNSA. The ends lost 3 bases at V and 0 bases at J; junction bases unmatched: 5. The CDR3 covers 16 residues. The DNA of the CDR3 is TGTGCCAGCAGCTTCCGTGGCGGGAGCTCCTACAATGAGCAGTTCTTC. It encodes CASSFRGGSSYNEQFF.

This clonotype appeared a few times. V is TRBV5-1 and J is TRBJ2-2; 7 nucleotides agree with TRBD2. The V gene end was trimmed by 0 bases and the J gene end by 4 bases; junction bases not matched to a gene: 6. The length of the CDR3 is 16 residues. Germline CDR1 SGHRS, CDR2 YFSETQ. The CDR3: CASSLAVSGLTGELFF. CDR3 DNA: TGCGCCAGCAGCTTGGCAGTTAGCGGGCTCACCGGGGAGCTGTTTTTT.

This clonotype was detected many times. The chain carries TRBV29-1 and TRBJ2-1; the match to TRBD2 covers 10 bases. The length of the CDR3 is 14 residues. CDR1 and CDR2 (germline): SQVTM, ANQGSEA. With V trimmed by 6 bases and J by 5 bases, 7 bases remained unmatched. Written as DNA, the CDR3 is TGCAGCGTGAAGCGGGAGGGCCGTCACAATGAGCAGTTCTTC. It yields the protein CSVKREGRHNEQFF.

The table lists this clonotype with many counts. The rearrangement uses TRBV27 and TRBJ2-7; 9 bases fit TRBD2. The germline V gene has CDR1 MNHEY and CDR2 SMNVEV (reference sequence). V trimming: 6 bases; J trimming: 3 bases; junction bases outside the gene matches: 6. This CDR3 spans 14 amino acids. CDR3 nucleotide sequence: TGTGCCAGCAGCCAGGTTAGCGGGGGCTACGAGCAGTACTTC. The encoded protein is CASSQVSGGYEQYF.

This clonotype occurred many times. This rearrangement joins TRBV9 to TRBJ2-7, with 11 bases fitting TRBD2. The V and J ends lost 2 bases and 3 bases, in that order; junction bases with no gene match: 4. The CDR3 is made up of 15 amino acids. The germline V gene has CDR1 SGDLS and CDR2 YYNGEE. The CDR3 nucleotides read TGTGCCAGCAGCGTTACTAGCGGGAGTATCTACGAGCAGTACTTC. Protein product: CASSVTSGSIYEQYF.

This clonotype was observed many times. V and J are TRBV12-3 or TRBV12-4 and TRBJ2-7; D not resolved. V lost 2 bases and J lost 7, with 18 bases in between. The CDR3 has 15 amino acids. The CDR3 DNA reads as TGTGCCAGCAGTTTATCCGCCGCAGGCCTCGAGGAGCAGTACTTC. It yields the protein CASSLSAAGLEEQYF.

There are many counts of this clonotype. The rearrangement uses TRBV6-5 and TRBJ1-1; 8 positions match TRBD1. In germline, CDR1 is MNHEY, CDR2 SVGAGI. Unmatched junction bases numbered 11, after V lost 7 bases and J lost 4 bases. CDR3 length equals 15 residues. CDR3 sequence reads: CASTRPTGEGTEAFF. The CDR3 DNA reads TGTGCCAGCACCCGTCCGACAGGGGAGGGCACTGAAGCTTTCTTT.

This clonotype was counted ten times or more. This CDR3 reads CASSPRQGMNTEAFF. The DNA for the CDR3 is TGTGCCAGCTCACCCCGACAGGGGATGAACACTGAAGCTTTCTTT. This chain links TRBV18 with TRBJ1-1; 8 bases match TRBD1. The CDR3 totals 15 residues. V lost 3 bases, J lost 0 bases, and 3 bases stayed unmatched. Per the germline V gene, CDR1 is KGHSH and CDR2 is LQKENI.

The V call is TRBV3-1, the J call TRBJ2-1; D possibly corresponds to TRBD1 (6 bases). CDR1 and CDR2 from the germline V gene are LGHDT and YNNKEL (reference sequence). CDR3 length: 15 residues. V was pared by 2 bases and J by 1 base, with 9 bases between. The CDR3 region has the DNA TGTGCCAGCAGCCAACCCAGGGGATCCTACAATGAGCAGTTCTTC. Translating it yields CASSQPRGSYNEQFF.

This clonotype has a handful of counts. V gene TRBV20-1 combines with J gene TRBJ2-3; no firm D call. With 2 bases removed from V and 3 bases from J, the gap between germline ends came to 3 bases. This CDR3 has 11 amino acids. CDR1 and CDR2 from the germline V gene are DFQATT and SNEGSKA (reference sequence). CDR3 residues: CSARLTDTQYF. The CDR3 DNA sequence: TGCAGTGCTAGACTAACAGATACGCAGTATTTT.

This clonotype was observed many times. The gene calls are TRBV29-1 and TRBJ2-5; no clear D. Germline CDR1 reads SQVTM; CDR2 reads ANQGSEA. The length of the CDR3 is 12 residues. V was cut by 4 bases and J by 3 bases, with 9 bases left in between. The CDR3 region has the DNA TGCAGCGTTGGGCCTACTGAAGAGACCCAGTACTTC. Translated, it gives CSVGPTEETQYF.

Ten or more counts support this clonotype. The rearrangement joins TRBV10-3 to TRBJ1-3, with 7 nucleotides matching TRBD1. The germline CDR1 and CDR2 sequences are ENHRY and SYGVKD. V gave up 4 bases and J gave up 0 bases; unmatched junction bases: 6. The CDR3 extends over 16 amino acids. The CDR3 loop is CAISAGDRSSGNTIYF. CDR3 DNA sequence: TGTGCCATCAGTGCGGGGGACAGAAGCTCTGGAAACACCATATATTTT.

This clonotype was counted many times. The genes are TRBV9 and TRBJ2-1, with TRBD2 matching 10 bases. CDR3 length equals 16 residues. CDR1 and CDR2 (germline): SGDLS, YYNGEE. The V segment lost 0 bases and the J segment 6 bases; nucleotides outside the gene matches: 6. CDR3 nucleotide sequence: TGTGCCAGCAGCGTAGGAGCTAGCGGGGGTCTCAATGAGCAGTTCTTC. It specifies CASSVGASGGLNEQFF.

About this clonotype itself: Being one base from a much bigger clone, this may be a read error. V gene TRBV7-9 combines with J gene TRBJ2-7; possibly TRBD1 or TRBD2 for D (5 bases each). The length of the CDR3 is 13 residues. Germline assignment: CDR1 SEHNR and CDR2 FQNEAQ (reference sequence). Trimming shortened V by 5 bases and J by 7 bases, and 15 bases separated the two germline ends. The CDR3 nucleotides read TGTGCCAGCAGCCTGGGACCCACGGGGGAGCAGTACTTC. Translating gives CASSLGPTGEQYF.

This clonotype was counted at least ten times. This chain uses TRBV2 with TRBJ2-2; 9 bases match TRBD1. V was clipped by 4 bases and J by 4 bases; unmatched bases: 4. This CDR3 contains 15 residues. Germline CDR1 reads SNHLY; CDR2 reads FYNNEI. CDR3 protein: CASSGGTGSTGELFF. CDR3 bases: TGTGCCAGCAGTGGCGGGACAGGGAGCACCGGGGAGCTGTTTTTT.

This clonotype was observed many times. This chain joins TRBV4-1 and TRBJ2-4, with D possibly matching TRBD1 (6 bases). Trimming took off 6 bases at V and 5 bases at J, with 14 bases between the two ends. The CDR3 is 14 residues long. From germline, CDR1 is MGHRA and CDR2 YSYEKL. CDR3 loop: CASRQGPGENIQYF. The CDR3 DNA reads TGCGCCAGCAGACAGGGTCCCGGGGAAAACATTCAGTACTTC.

The chain is built from TRBV18 and TRBJ1-2; 10 nucleotides line up with TRBD1. This CDR3 comprises 14 residues. CDR1 and CDR2 from the germline V gene are KGHSH and LQKENI. V lost 6 bases to trimming and J lost 7 bases; unmatched junction nucleotides: 8. The CDR3 nucleotides read TGTGCCAGCTCGTTTCAGGACAGGGGGAGTGGCTACACCTTC. This translates into CASSFQDRGSGYTF.